This TCR beta chain came from a study of blood T cell repertoires in COVID-19. Study details: PBMCs, B-cell-depleted T cells, or T cells were the source of the cDNA or gDNA that made up the material.

CDR1 and CDR2 (germline): SGHTA, FQGNSA. The CDR3 has 16 residues. V dropped 2 bases and J dropped 5; count of bases not matched to a gene: 5. This table comes from immunoSEQ multiplex PCR, and its TCRdb copy is limited to in-frame clones, with some not included. The sample comprises 35,000 to 40,000 clones, about nine tenths of which are singletons, and around 7% rests with the top ten. Sequencing input: peripheral blood. This clonotype was sampled from a human donor in a cohort sampled during active COVID-19. The chain carries TRBV7-2 and TRBJ2-3; 12 bases are shared with TRBD2. The CDR3 protein is CASSLLAGGPEDTQYF. In DNA, the CDR3 is TGTGCCAGCAGCTTACTAGCGGGAGGGCCCGAAGATACGCAGTATTTT. Based on the CDR3 plus reference TRBV7-2 and TRBJ2-3, the full variable domain is GAGVSQSPSNKVTEKGKDVELRCDPISGHTALYWYRQSLGQGLEFLIYFQGNSAPDKSGLPSDRFSAERTGGSVSTLTIQRTQQEDSAVYLCASSLLAGGPEDTQYFGPGTRLTVL.